This record concerns one T cell receptor (beta chain) sequence. This clone was counted between two and nine times. Its antigen is not yet known. The sample holds no much larger clone one base away, and base qualities are not on file. These data originate in a study of cytomegalovirus exposure and HLA in healthy donors (dated by TCRdb to the late 2010s). Describing the broader study: An earlier analysis of some 500 of the donors reported 250 to 300 Gb of sequence data and roughly 110 million unique TCR beta sequences from about 180 million T cells. Both class I and class II loci were covered by HLA typing, at four-digit resolution. In a later genetic analysis, genome-wide SNP genotypes for about three fifths of the roughly 670 donors were used, and that subset was treated as a discovery cohort. Of the approximately 400 genotyped donors, about 80% fell in the genetic ancestry cluster associated with self-reported Caucasian donors. An earlier analysis of nearly 600 of the donors applied high-throughput TCR beta sequencing to assess whether each TCR beta V gene segment acted as functional or pseudogenic. Typing coverage differed by locus: A, B, C, DRB1 and DQB1 were typed in roughly 629-640 donors, DQA1 in around 500, DPA1 in nearly 610, and DPB1 in 450 to 480. In addition to the first cohort of roughly 700 subjects, a separate validation cohort of 120 different subjects was used. All discovery cohort repertoires had been generated using a single sequencing platform. An early release that covered some 640 HLA-typed donors contained about 300 gigabases of sequencing data and 75 million to 100 million unique TCR sequences. Roughly 5 DR-DQ haplotypes were handled as single units for association and clustering because linkage in the cohort was strong. The study combined high-throughput TCR immunosequencing, statistical association of individual TCRs with disease status, and machine learning to predict cytomegalovirus infection status. The aim of the study was to test whether cataloging public T cell receptors could identify signatures of past pathogen exposure. Rather than drawing on any new phenotypic data, the later analysis identified candidate immune exposures from TCR beta sequences and the way those sequences occurred across donors. In a later analysis, previously published TCR beta repertoires from 500 to 750 donors were re-analyzed and high-resolution HLA genotyping was added so that TCR occurrence patterns could be studied. Donor age, sex, ethnicity and CMV serostatus were compiled alongside the repertoire data. The T cell repertoires of some 700 subjects were profiled by immunosequencing and related to cytomegalovirus serostatus. Among 398 genotyped donors of the cohort, an average of around 240,000 unique TCR beta nucleotide sequences were sequenced per donor, roughly 18% of them non-productive. Study-level results and caveats: Presence/absence analyses assumed roughly uniform sequencing depth across donors, an assumption that may not hold. Linkage disequilibrium might explain the correlated functional status among segregating V segments, but an unknown experimental factor could not be ruled out. A cluster of highly shared sequence variants was judged likely to represent a technical artifact of the sequencing pipeline. The study gave a list of about 160 TCR beta chains associated with cytomegalovirus. A later analysis found that most CMV-associated TCR beta chains appeared HLA-restricted, with HLA associations seemingly driven largely by CMV exposure. A later genetic analysis reported fewer N-insertions in productive TCRs among donors in an Asian-associated ancestry cluster than the roughly 720-donor mean. Some 16 rarely observed V segments, including chromosome 9 orphons, were excluded from the earlier analysis of several hundred of the donors because counts were too low. A later analysis found that TCR association rates varied across HLA loci, with DRB1 alleles showing the most associated TCRs and HLA-C alleles the fewest. A later analysis found that HLA-associated TCR beta chains were more clonally expanded and had lower generation probabilities than equally common non-associated chains. In a later analysis, 15,000 to 20,000 TCR beta sequences were associated with specific HLA alleles at a false discovery rate of 0.05. Most TCR sequences were seen in very few donors, while some public TCRs were found in many individuals. The 87-base-pair reads could not distinguish some IMGT-functional V segments, including TRBV6-2 and TRBV6-3, so those segments were excluded. V-gene and J-gene trimming of TCR beta chains was associated with a missense DCLRE1C variant in a later genetic analysis, and the association was replicated in an independent cohort. A further reported finding was that TCR beta sequences accurately predicted the HLA-A and HLA-B alleles for most subjects in the first cohort. Assigning TCR associations to individual alleles was difficult when HLA alleles, especially DR and DQ, strongly co-occurred. In vitro tests confirmed that a few of the cytomegalovirus-associated TCR beta chains recognize cytomegalovirus antigens. CMV serostatus was the only immune exposure information available for the cohort. It was suggested by the authors that the approach could potentially be generalized to other disease states and immunological phenotypes. The cohort was sequenced for TCR beta chains only, and without alpha or paired-chain data the features that could be detected were limited. In an earlier analysis of some 640 of the donors, most TCR beta V segments were observed in productive rearrangements about 87% or about 30% of the time, broadly matching IMGT annotations. Cytomegalovirus status was reported to be diagnosed by the classifier with high specificity and sensitivity in both the original and validation cohorts. Because HLA typing was unavailable for some donors at each locus, only the typed subset was used in association tests. Several of the top co-occurrence clusters appeared to be linked to parvovirus B19, influenza, CMV and Epstein-Barr virus, according to a later analysis.

For CDR1 and CDR2, the germline V gene lists MNHNS and SASEGT. Including the terminal cysteine and phenylalanine, the CDR3 comprises 13 residues. Here the CDR3 DNA is all that survives: 39 bases in frame from base 1. Trimming accounts for 5 bases at V and 4 bases at J, while the number of junction bases matched to no gene is 4. Library preparation used the immunoSEQ multiplex PCR assay. For the multiplex PCR, a mixture combining 60 forward primers for TCR Vbeta segments and 13 reverse primers for TCR Jbeta segments was used. A multiplex PCR assay on genomic DNA amplified the CDR3 region of rearranged TCR beta genes. The amplified TCR beta libraries were sequenced on the Illumina HiSeq System as 87-base-pair reads. On the study's bioinformatics: In a later analysis, tens of millions of unique TCR beta chains were counted across the 500 to 700 repertoires, and approximately 9.9 million of these chains were shared by at least two donors. Raw reads were error-corrected and collapsed into unique sequences by a nearest-neighbor algorithm in which closely related sequences were merged to remove PCR and sequencing errors. Alignment of CDR3 sequences to IMGT reference sequences was used to assign V, D and J gene segments. Each retained sequence needed at least a six-nucleotide match to both a V gene segment and a J gene segment. Rearrangements were called productive when the CDR3 lacked stop codons and stayed in frame with V and J; all others were non-productive. CDR3 was defined by IMGT convention, running from the second conserved V-encoded cysteine to the conserved J-encoded phenylalanine. Sequences without an unambiguous match to a single V gene segment were excluded from the earlier analysis of a few hundred of the donors. An earlier analysis of roughly 590 of the donors called V segments functional above 56.7% productive rearrangements and segregating when the between-donor standard deviation exceeded 5%. A statistical classification framework was built to diagnose cytomegalovirus status from the catalog of TCR beta chain sequences. A later analysis assigned V and J genes by comparing TCR nucleotide sequences with IMGT/GENE-DB human TR gene sequences. A later analysis assigned CDR3 sequences and most-parsimonious VDJ recombination scenarios with the TCRdist pipeline. In a later analysis, each TCR beta chain was defined by its CDR3 amino acid sequence together with its V-gene family, and reads without a unique V-gene family were excluded. A later analysis removed roughly 590 highly shared, low-generation-probability nucleotide sequences to deal with suspected cross-contamination and a sequencing artifact. In a later analysis, a clonal expansion index for each public chain was calculated from normalized within-repertoire ranks of inferred template counts. In a later analysis, generation probabilities were computed using a VDJ recombination model fitted to out-of-frame rearrangements, and the results were checked against IGoR. Hypergeometric tests were used in a later analysis to score TCR-TCR, TCR-HLA and TCR-CMV co-occurrence, with a repertoire-size bias correction applied to the TCR pairs. A later analysis estimated false discovery rates by permuting HLA or CMV assignments 20 times. A later analysis grouped co-occurring TCRs with DBSCAN, adding TCRdist sequence similarity when clustering within HLA-allele-positive subsets. Repertoires with fewer than 30,000 or more than 120,000 public chains, plus five repertoires with anomalous nucleotide sharing, were excluded from co-occurrence clustering. Drawn from immuneACCESS, this table holds only the in-frame rearrangements with V and J called that TCRdb kept. Clones are partly lost; checked studies trace under half to an unresolved V gene and leave the rest unexplained. V and J calls and clone size are those listed in that table; D and trimming were worked out from the DNA. The sample includes about 140,000 clones, with around three quarters observed a single time. The ten largest make up around 6.8% of the sample.

The cohort was made up of 666 healthy bone marrow donors. At the time of sampling, every cohort member was nominally healthy, though immune exposures that went unrecorded were likely present. The donor tested CMV seropositive and was one of the 289 seropositive cohort members. A peripheral blood sample was provided by each donor, and peripheral blood mononuclear cells were used for TCR beta sequencing. The Qiagen DNeasy Blood Extraction Kit was used to extract genomic DNA from the blood cell samples. The chain is encoded by TRBV6-1 joined to TRBJ1-2, and 7 junction bases match TRBD1. This TCR was recovered from a middle-aged man in good health and CMV-seropositive. Material: PBMCs. The nucleotide sequence is TGTGCCAGCAGTAAGGGGGCCCTCTATGGCTACACCTTC. This sequence encodes CASSKGALYGYTF.